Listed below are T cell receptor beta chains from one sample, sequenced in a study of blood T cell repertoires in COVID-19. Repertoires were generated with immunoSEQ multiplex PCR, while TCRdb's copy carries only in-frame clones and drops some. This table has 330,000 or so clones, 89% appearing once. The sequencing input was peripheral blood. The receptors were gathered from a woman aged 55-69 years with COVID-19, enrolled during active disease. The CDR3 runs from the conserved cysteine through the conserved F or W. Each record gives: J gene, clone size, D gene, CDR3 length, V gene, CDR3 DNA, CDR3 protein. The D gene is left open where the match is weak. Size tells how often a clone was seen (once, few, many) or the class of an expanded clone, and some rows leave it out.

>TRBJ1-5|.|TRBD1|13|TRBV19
TGTGCCACTGCGGACAGGGTCAATCAGCCCCAGCATTTT
CATADRVNQPQHF
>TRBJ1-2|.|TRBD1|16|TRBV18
TGTGCCAGCTCACCACAGTCGCGAAGACAGGGCCGTGGCTACACCTTC
CASSPQSRRQGRGYTF
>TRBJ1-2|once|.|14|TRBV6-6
TGTGCCAGCAGTGATCAGGCAGGGGATCATGGCTACACCTTC
CASSDQAGDHGYTF
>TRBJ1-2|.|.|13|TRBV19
TGTGCCACCCCAGGGGTTTCTGGCTATGGCTACACCTTC
CATPGVSGYGYTF
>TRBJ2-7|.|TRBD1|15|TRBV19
TGTGCCAGTAGTGTGACAGGGGGCCCACCTTACGAGCAGTACTTC
CASSVTGGPPYEQYF
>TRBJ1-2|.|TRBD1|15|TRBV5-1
TGCGCCAGCCTCCCGACAGGGGGAGCTAACTATGGCTACACCTTC
CASLPTGGANYGYTF
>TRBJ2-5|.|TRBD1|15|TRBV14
TGTGCCAGCAGCCATTGGACAGGGGGGCAAGAGACCCAGTACTTC
CASSHWTGGQETQYF
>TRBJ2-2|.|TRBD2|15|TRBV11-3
TGTGCCAGCAGACCAGCGGGGGGAAAGGCCGGGGAGCTGTTTTTT
CASRPAGGKAGELFF
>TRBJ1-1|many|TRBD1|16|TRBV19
TGTGCCAGTATCCCACCCGGGACAGGGAGAAACACTGAAGCTTTCTTT
CASIPPGTGRNTEAFF
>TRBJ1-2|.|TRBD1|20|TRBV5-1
TGCGCCAGCAGCTTGAGCTTTACGTCCCGGGACAGGGGACGGCACTATGGCTACACCTTC
CASSLSFTSRDRGRHYGYTF
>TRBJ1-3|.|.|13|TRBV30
TGTGCCTGGAGCACAGGAAACGTAGGCTCCATATATTTT
CAWSTGNVGSIYF
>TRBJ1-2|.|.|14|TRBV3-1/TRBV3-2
TGTGCCAGCAGCCAAGATCGGGCGGGGGTTGGCTACACCTTC
CASSQDRAGVGYTF
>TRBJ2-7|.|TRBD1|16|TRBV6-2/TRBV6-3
TGTGCCAGCAGCCCACTCGGGACAGGGGCTTCCTACGAGCAGTACTTC
CASSPLGTGASYEQYF
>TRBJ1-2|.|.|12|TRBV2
TGTGCCAGCGGAACAGGTCACTATGGCTACACCTTC
CASGTGHYGYTF
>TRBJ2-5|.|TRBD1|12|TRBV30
TGTGCCTGGGACAGGGGGCTGGAGACCCAGTACTTC
CAWDRGLETQYF
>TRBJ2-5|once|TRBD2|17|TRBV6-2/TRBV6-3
TGTGCCAGCAGCCCCGGACTAGCGGGGGGGTACCCAGAGACCCAGTACTTC
CASSPGLAGGYPETQYF
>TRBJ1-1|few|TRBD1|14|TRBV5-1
TGCGCCAGCAGCCGGACAGGGGGTGGTACTGAAGCTTTCTTT
CASSRTGGGTEAFF
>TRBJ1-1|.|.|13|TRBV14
TGTGCCAGCAGCCAAGTCTCAGGGGCCCGGGCTTTCTTT
CASSQVSGARAFF
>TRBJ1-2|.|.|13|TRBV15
TGTGCCACCAGCAGAGATGTGAGGTATGGCTACACCTTC
CATSRDVRYGYTF
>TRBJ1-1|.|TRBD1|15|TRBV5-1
TGCGCCAGCAGCTCCGGACAGGGCTTAGGGACTGAAGCTTTCTTT
CASSSGQGLGTEAFF
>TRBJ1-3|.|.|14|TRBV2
TGTGCCAGCAGTGTTGAGTACTCTGGAAACACCATATATTTT
CASSVEYSGNTIYF
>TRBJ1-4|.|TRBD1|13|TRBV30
TGTGCCTGGGGGACAGGGGTCCGCGAAAAACTGTTTTTT
CAWGTGVREKLFF
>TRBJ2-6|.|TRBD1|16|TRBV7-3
TGTGCCAGCAGGGCCGGGACAGTCTCTGGGGCCAACGTCCTGACTTTC
CASRAGTVSGANVLTF
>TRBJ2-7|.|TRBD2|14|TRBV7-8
TGTGCCAGCAGCCAGACTAGCGGATCTACGCCGCAGTACTTC
CASSQTSGSTPQYF
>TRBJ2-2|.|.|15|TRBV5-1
TGCGCCAGCAGCTTGATTGCAGGGGACACCGGGGAGCTGTTTTTT
CASSLIAGDTGELFF
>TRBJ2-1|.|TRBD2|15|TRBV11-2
TGTGCCAGCAGCTTGGGGCTAGCGGTCAACAATGAGCAGTTCTTC
CASSLGLAVNNEQFF
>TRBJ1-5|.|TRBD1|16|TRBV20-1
TGCAGTGCTAGTGAGGGACAGGGGTATAGCAATCAGCCCCAGCATTTT
CSASEGQGYSNQPQHF
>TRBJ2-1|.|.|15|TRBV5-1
TGCGCCAGCAGCCCAGGACACGGTTGGGGCAATGAGCAGTTCTTC
CASSPGHGWGNEQFF
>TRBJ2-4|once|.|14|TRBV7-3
TGTGCCAGCAGCTTAAGTGGCGGGGGCGGCATTCAGTACTTC
CASSLSGGGGIQYF
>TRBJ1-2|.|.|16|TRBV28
TGTGCCAGCAGTTTACGGGGGGCAGGGTTTAACTATGGCTACACCTTC
CASSLRGAGFNYGYTF
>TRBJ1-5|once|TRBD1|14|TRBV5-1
TGCGCCAGCAGCTTGGATCAGGGGGACCAGCCCCAGCATTTT
CASSLDQGDQPQHF
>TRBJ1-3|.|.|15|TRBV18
TGTGCCAGCTCACCAAAACAGGGAAACAGTAACACCATATATTTT
CASSPKQGNSNTIYF
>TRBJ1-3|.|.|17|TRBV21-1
TGTGCCAGCAGCGGAAGACGGCTACAGCTCTCTGGAAACACCATATATTTT
CASSGRRLQLSGNTIYF
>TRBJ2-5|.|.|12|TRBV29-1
TGCAGCGTTGCTCCCGGTTCCGAGACCCAGTACTTC
CSVAPGSETQYF
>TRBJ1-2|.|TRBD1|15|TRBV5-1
TGCGCCAGCAGCTTGCCTAAACAGGGGGCAGGTGGCTACACCTTC
CASSLPKQGAGGYTF
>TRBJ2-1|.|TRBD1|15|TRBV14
TGTGCCAGCAGCCAAGTGGCAGGGGGTCAGCATGAGCAGTTCTTC
CASSQVAGGQHEQFF
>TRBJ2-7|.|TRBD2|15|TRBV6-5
TGTGCCAGCCACAGACTTAGCGGGGGGATAGACGAGCAGTACTTC
CASHRLSGGIDEQYF